The sequence of this T cell receptor (beta chain) was determined in a study of cytomegalovirus exposure and HLA in healthy donors. Study details: Early on, a data release was issued that held roughly 80 million unique TCRs from HLA-typed donors. Study results and limitations: V- and J-gene trimming in TCR beta was tied to a missense DCLRE1C variant by an analysis performed later. Reports indicate that TCR beta sequences accurately predicted the HLA-A and HLA-B alleles of most subjects. Productive status was seen about 87% or about 30% of the time for most TCR beta V segments in an earlier analysis.

In the PCR, 60 Vbeta and 13 Jbeta primers were used. Generated by immunoSEQ multiplex PCR, the TCRdb table keeps only in-frame clones and is missing some. The profile shows 90,000 to 95,000 clones, roughly four fifths of them singletons. CDR3 size: 17 residues. CDR1 and CDR2 (germline): LGHNA, YNFKEQ. V dropped 1 base and J dropped 6; count of bases not matched to a gene: 13. Regarding this clone: Its antigen is unidentified.

The sample comprised PBMCs. This rearrangement joins TRBV4-2 to TRBJ2-7, with 9 bases identical to TRBD1. This TCR was recovered from a man aged 25-45 years in good health and CMV-seronegative. CDR3 in DNA: TGTGCCAGCAGCCAAGCCCGTTACGGGACAGGGAGAGGCGAGCAGTACTTC. It specifies CASSQARYGTGRGEQYF.